This TCR beta chain was documented in a study of blood T cells in healthy people across ages. Donors each provided ten milliliters of peripheral blood. The CDR3 loop spans 14 amino acids. V lost 4 bases and J lost 3, with 12 bases in between. The germline CDR1 and CDR2 sequences are MNHEY and SVGEGT. Primed by a sample-barcoded 5' primer and a J-beta primer mix, a second PCR proceeded for 7 to 11 cycles. TCRdb passed the 5' RACE reads through MiXCR, listing each CDR3 protein once. The sample has about 750,000 distinct CDR3 sequences; 53% are singletons. The source of this sequence is a man older than 75 in good health. The J gene is TRBJ1-2, the V gene TRBV6-2 or TRBV6-3; tentatively, D is TRBD1 (5 bases). Sequencing input: blood. This CDR3 reads CASSSGRVDYGYTF. The CDR3 DNA is TGTGCCAGCAGTTCGGGCAGGGTGGACTATGGCTACACCTTC.